The present T cell receptor (beta chain) was sequenced within a study of blood T cell repertoires in COVID-19. About the study: Sample material is recorded as cDNA or gDNA derived from T cells, B-cell-depleted T cells, or PBMCs.

Germline V gives CDR1 LNHDA, CDR2 SQIVND (reference sequence). The length of the CDR3 is 14 residues. V was shortened by 11 bases and J by 2 bases, with 17 bases between the two germline ends. Libraries were prepared by immunoSEQ multiplex PCR; TCRdb keeps only in-frame clonotypes and omits some of them. The sample contains approximately 250,000 clones, approximately 88% of which appear only once. The receptor was isolated from a woman in her thirties or forties with acute COVID-19. Sample: PBMCs or T cells enriched from blood (not recorded which). The chain has TRBV19 and TRBJ2-3; possibly TRBD1 for D (5 bases). The CDR3 DNA is TGTGCCTCTAAAAGAGACAGCCTCACAGATACGCAGTATTTT. Translation: CASKRDSLTDTQYF.